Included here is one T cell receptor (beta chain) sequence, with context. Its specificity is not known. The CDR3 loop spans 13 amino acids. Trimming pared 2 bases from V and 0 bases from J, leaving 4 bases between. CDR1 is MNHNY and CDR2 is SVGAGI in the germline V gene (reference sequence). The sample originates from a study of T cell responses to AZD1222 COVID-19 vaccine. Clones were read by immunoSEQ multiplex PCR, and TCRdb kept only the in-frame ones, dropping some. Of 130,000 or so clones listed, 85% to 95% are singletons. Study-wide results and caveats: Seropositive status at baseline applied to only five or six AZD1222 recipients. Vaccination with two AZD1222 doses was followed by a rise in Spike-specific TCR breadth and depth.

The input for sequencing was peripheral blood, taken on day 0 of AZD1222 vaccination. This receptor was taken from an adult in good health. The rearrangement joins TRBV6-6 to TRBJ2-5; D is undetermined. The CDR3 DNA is TGTGCCAGCAGTTACGGACACCAAGAGACCCAGTACTTC. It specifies CASSYGHQETQYF.